The entry below describes one T cell receptor (beta chain). This specimen comes from a study of blood T cell repertoires in COVID-19. Study overall: The United States, Italy and Spain provided the acute and convalescent COVID-19 samples. Sources were T cells, B-cell-depleted T cells, or PBMCs; the material itself was cDNA or gDNA.

Sequencing was performed with immunoSEQ multiplex PCR; in TCRdb, only in-frame clones are kept and a portion is missing. The repertoire includes roughly 100,000 clones, around 90% of them detected once, and approximately 5.6% sits in the top ten. It was during active infection that Seattle patients were enrolled and then longitudinally followed. The source is a woman between 45 and 65 years old with COVID-19, enrolled during active disease. Sequencing was carried out using peripheral blood.

The CDR3: CASSLAGARGYTF. The CDR3 nucleotides are TGTGCCAGCAGTTTAGCGGGGGCAAGGGGCTACACCTTC. The chain uses TRBV12-3 or TRBV12-4 and TRBJ1-2; TRBD1 is a possible D gene (6 bases). V lost 0 bases, J lost 8 bases, and 10 bases lay in between. This CDR3 has 13 residues.